This T cell receptor (beta chain) was profiled in a study of immune evolution from preneoplasia to lung adenocarcinoma. Only in-frame clones appear in the TCRdb table, and some are missing; sequencing was by immunoSEQ multiplex PCR. The table has approximately 5,000 clones, 70% to 80% seen once. Study results and limitations: Normal lung had highest clonality; later lesions appeared denser, more diverse. Compared with EGFR-mutant or double wild-type lesions, KRAS-mutant nodules were more clonal.

Remarks on this clone: Its antigen is undetermined.

The ends were cut back, 4 bases at V and 5 bases at J, with 17 bases in the middle. This CDR3 is built from 14 residues. CDR1 and CDR2 from the germline V gene are GTSNPN and SVGIG (reference sequence). Premalignant or tumor cells were enriched by macro-dissection after pathologic assessment. The receptor's source is a person between 55 and 80 years old with lung adenocarcinoma. The chain links TRBV30 to TRBJ1-1, with D hard to call. Input material: FFPE minimally invasive lung adenocarcinoma tissue. CDR3 protein: CAWKAGRSGTEAFF. The CDR3 nucleotides read TGTGCCTGGAAAGCTGGGAGGTCGGGAACTGAAGCTTTCTTT.